This T cell receptor beta chain originates from a study of somatic mutations in cytotoxic T cells in rheumatoid arthritis. Profiled with immunoSEQ multiplex PCR; TCRdb holds only in-frame clones, not every one. The repertoire includes just over 20,000 clones, approximately 80% of them detected once, and approximately 15% sits in the top ten. This CDR3 has 15 amino acids. Germline V gene lookup returns CDR1 MNHNS and CDR2 SASEGT. Between the trimmed V and J ends, which lost 2 bases and 0 bases, there was a span of 10 bases. The sequenced sample consisted of CD8+ T cells sorted from blood. The rearrangement joins TRBV6-1 to TRBJ1-2; a weak D match, TRBD1 (6 bases). This clonotype originated in an adult with rheumatoid arthritis. In DNA form, the CDR3 reads TGTGCCAGCAGTGAATGGGGGGCCCCTAACTATGGCTACACCTTC. Its protein product is CASSEWGAPNYGYTF.